The clone carrying this T cell receptor (beta chain) came up many times. The junction shows a germline mismatch at one end, possibly a read error. The source of the sample is a study of shared clonotypes between healthy human individuals. For sorted subsets, roughly 210 ng DNA per replicate equaled 30,000 or so T cell genomes. Method: immunoSEQ multiplex PCR; TCRdb's copy keeps in-frame clones and lacks some. The sample shows hundreds of thousands of clones, 74% of them seen only once. This receptor was taken from a woman aged 25 to 39 in good health. The sample was memory CD4+ T cells sorted from blood. Described subset: CD45RA-negative fraction.

CDR3 protein: CAWCVSGTKNIQYF. For the CDR3, the DNA is TGTGCCTGGTGTGTGAGTGGGACCAAAAACATTCAGTACTTC. This chain joins TRBV30 and TRBJ2-4; no firm D call. The CDR3 sequence is 14 residues long. Germline V gene sequence: CDR1 GTSNPN, CDR2 SVGIG (reference sequence).